Listed here are 32 T cell receptor beta chains from one sample, sequenced in a study of control samples from healthy donors and cancer patients. The assay was immunoSEQ multiplex PCR, and TCRdb's table has in-frame clones only and misses some. The sample records tens of thousands of clones, nearly 90% being singletons. The sequencing sample was made of PBMCs. The receptor source for this set is a man in his 60s with colorectal cancer.

The genes are TRBV7-7 and TRBJ2-5; D is possibly TRBD1 (6 bases). The CDR3 spans 15 residues. Per the germline V gene, CDR1 is SSHAT and CDR2 is FNYEAQ (reference sequence). V dropped 5 bases and J dropped 5 bases, with 18 bases sitting between them. CDR3 DNA sequence: TGTGCCAGCAGCGCCCAAACAGGGTTCGGTGAGACCCAGTACTTC. Amino acid sequence: CASSAQTGFGETQYF.

J is TRBJ2-4 and V is TRBV6-4, with D unclear. The CDR3 runs to 13 residues. Trimming stripped 0 bases from V and 9 bases from J, with 9 bases between. Germline V gene data show CDR1 as MRHNA and CDR2 as SNTAGT. In DNA form, the CDR3 reads TGTGCCAGCAGTGACTCCGCTGCAGGCATTCAGTACTTC. As protein: CASSDSAAGIQYF.

The table lists this clone with a few counts. V gene TRBV9 combines with J gene TRBJ2-5, with 11 bases matching TRBD2. The CDR3 length is 17 residues. The J segment lost 0 bases and the V segment lost 3 bases, leaving 7 bases of the junction unmatched. Germline-derived CDR1 and CDR2 are SGDLS and YYNGEE. CDR3 residues: CASSAAASGGYQETQYF. CDR3 DNA sequence: TGTGCCAGCAGCGCAGCTGCTAGCGGGGGGTACCAAGAGACCCAGTACTTC.

This sequence joins TRBV6-5 and TRBJ2-1, with 12 bases matching TRBD2. Germline V gene sequence: CDR1 MNHEY, CDR2 SVGAGI. V lost 4 bases, J lost 4 bases, and 2 bases stayed unmatched. The CDR3 runs 15 residues. The CDR3 region is CASSWTSGTYNEQFF. In nucleotides, the CDR3 is TGTGCCAGCAGTTGGACTAGCGGGACTTACAATGAGCAGTTCTTC.

V usage is TRBV6-5 and J usage is TRBJ2-7; D gene uncertain. Germline lookup yields CDR1 MNHEY and CDR2 SVGAGI. V was pared by 2 bases and J by 4 bases, with 3 bases between. The CDR3 covers 11 residues. The CDR3 loop reads CASSYTYEQYF. DNA of the CDR3: TGTGCCAGCAGTTACACGTACGAGCAGTACTTC.

The CDR3 nucleotides are TGTGCCAGTAGTATGGGGCGGGGAAGCTCCTACAATGAGCAGTTCTTC. Translation: CASSMGRGSSYNEQFF. The chain combines TRBV19 with TRBJ2-1, with a possible D match to TRBD2 (6 bases). CDR3 length: 16 residues. Germline V gene lookup returns CDR1 LNHDA and CDR2 SQIVND (reference sequence). The V end lost 3 bases, the J end lost 0 bases, and 12 bases lay between the germline ends.

The V gene is TRBV6-5, the J gene TRBJ2-7, with D possibly matching TRBD1 (6 bases). The CDR3 sequence is 14 residues long. The ends were cut back, 0 bases at V and 2 bases at J, with 8 bases in the middle. Germline CDR1 is MNHEY and CDR2 is SVGAGI. The CDR3 loop is CASSYSRGAYEQYF. The CDR3 DNA is TGTGCCAGCAGTTACTCCAGGGGAGCCTACGAGCAGTACTTC.

This chain links TRBV15 with TRBJ2-5; D call uncertain. CDR1 is LNHNV and CDR2 is YYDKDF in the germline V gene (reference sequence). V lost 0 bases, J lost 2 bases, and 10 bases lay in between. The CDR3 contains 15 residues. DNA of the CDR3: TGTGCCACCAGCAGAGATCCGAGCCGTCAAGAGACCCAGTACTTC. Its protein is CATSRDPSRQETQYF.

The V gene is TRBV7-2, the J gene TRBJ2-1; D tentatively reads TRBD1 or TRBD2 (6 bases each). CDR1 is SGHTA and CDR2 is FQGNSA in the germline V gene. CDR3 length: 15 amino acids. Trimming took off 3 bases at V and 4 bases at J, with 13 bases between the two ends. Written as DNA, the CDR3 is TGTGCCAGCAGCTTGGCGGGACAATATTACAATGAGCAGTTCTTC. This translates into CASSLAGQYYNEQFF.

The genes are TRBV28 and TRBJ2-1; no clear D gene. Germline V gives CDR1 MDHEN, CDR2 SYDVKM. The CDR3 covers 14 residues. Trimming stripped 10 bases from V and 4 bases from J, with 17 bases between. The CDR3 is CATMLYSPYNEQFF. CDR3 nucleotides: TGTGCCACCATGTTGTACTCCCCTTACAATGAGCAGTTCTTC.

This sequence joins TRBV7-9 and TRBJ2-2; D might be TRBD1 or TRBD2, each matching 6 bases. This CDR3 has 14 amino acids. V was cut by 7 bases and J by 6 bases, with 15 bases left in between. In germline, CDR1 is SEHNR, CDR2 FQNEAQ (reference sequence). The CDR3 here is CASTPWGAPGELFF. CDR3 nucleotides: TGTGCCAGCACCCCTTGGGGGGCGCCCGGGGAGCTGTTTTTT.

The rearrangement joins TRBV12-3 or TRBV12-4 to TRBJ2-3; D is uncertain. Between the trimmed V and J ends, which lost 3 bases and 0 bases, there was a span of 4 bases. The CDR3 contains 13 residues. CDR3 protein: CASSFGSTDTQYF. The CDR3 region has the DNA TGTGCCAGCAGTTTCGGTAGCACAGATACGCAGTATTTT.

The chain couples TRBV30 to TRBJ1-3; possibly TRBD1 for D (5 bases). The V gene lost 2 bases and the J gene lost 0 bases, with 11 bases spanning the gap. The CDR3 totals 15 residues. Germline-derived CDR1 and CDR2 are GTSNPN and SVGIG (reference sequence). Here the CDR3 DNA reads TGTGCCTGGAGTACGGGACCAAGCTCTGGAAACACCATATATTTT. It specifies CAWSTGPSSGNTIYF.

The chain combines TRBV12-5 with TRBJ2-7; D ambiguous. Trimming removed 3 bases from V and 7 bases from J, with 10 bases in between. Germline CDR1 reads LGHNT; CDR2 reads FRNRAP. CDR3 length: 12 amino acids. CDR3 nucleotides: TGTGCTAGTGGTTTCCTCCAAGAAGAGCAGTACTTC. This translates into CASGFLQEEQYF.

The chain recombines TRBV27 with TRBJ2-1; the D is unclear. This CDR3 contains 14 residues. Germline V gene sequence: CDR1 MNHEY, CDR2 SMNVEV (reference sequence). Trimming removed 3 bases at V and 4 bases at J, with 10 bases between. CDR3 DNA sequence: TGTGCCAGCAGTTTTCCTGGGTCATACAATGAGCAGTTCTTC. Its protein product is CASSFPGSYNEQFF.

The V call is TRBV4-2, the J call TRBJ1-4; possibly TRBD1 for D (6 bases). This CDR3 comprises 16 residues. Germline-derived CDR1 and CDR2 are LGHNA and YNFKEQ. Trimming stripped 0 bases from V and 5 bases from J, with 13 bases between. The CDR3 sequence: CASSQDEGTPNEKLFF. In DNA, the CDR3 is TGTGCCAGCAGCCAAGACGAAGGGACACCCAATGAAAAACTGTTTTTT.

The V and J genes are TRBV5-1 and TRBJ2-2; no firm D call. The ends were cut back, 4 bases at V and 2 bases at J, with 12 bases in the middle. Per the germline V gene, CDR1 is SGHRS and CDR2 is YFSETQ. The CDR3 spans 15 residues. The CDR3 nucleotides are TGCGCCAGCAGCCCCGGTGGGGTCAACACCGGGGAGCTGTTTTTT. Translating it yields CASSPGGVNTGELFF.

The J gene is TRBJ2-1, the V gene TRBV7-7; 13 bases map to TRBD2. This CDR3 has 16 residues. Trimming cost V 5 bases and J 4 bases; bases outside gene matches: 5. Germline CDR1 is SSHAT and CDR2 is FNYEAQ (reference sequence). The CDR3 region has the DNA TGTGCCAGCAGCCCGGGACTAGCGGGGACGTACAATGAGCAGTTCTTC. It is translated as CASSPGLAGTYNEQFF.

This clone has only one observation. This chain's CDR3 is CASSHRSLAAGGNGELFF. The CDR3 nucleotides read TGTGCCAGCAGCCACCGCTCCCTGGCGGCAGGGGGCAACGGGGAGCTGTTTTTT. The chain carries TRBV3-1 (or the pseudogene TRBV3-2) and TRBJ2-2; 8 positions agree with TRBD1. The CDR3 runs to 18 residues. Germline V gene sequence: CDR1 LGHDT, CDR2 YNNKEL (reference sequence). Germline trimming cut 3 bases from V and 7 bases from J; bases unmatched to any gene: 16.

This chain joins TRBV5-1 and TRBJ2-1; a weak D match, TRBD2 (5 bases). From germline, CDR1 is SGHRS and CDR2 YFSETQ. This CDR3 contains 16 residues. Trimming left V 4 bases short and J 0 bases short, with 14 bases between. The CDR3 loop is CASSRRGLSSYNEQFF. The CDR3 DNA reads as TGCGCCAGCAGCCGCCGGGGTCTGAGCTCCTACAATGAGCAGTTCTTC.

V is TRBV24-1 and J is TRBJ2-6, with a possible D match to TRBD1 (6 bases). Germline V lookup: CDR1 KGHDR, CDR2 SFDVKD. V dropped 3 bases and J dropped 1 base, with 6 bases sitting between them. The CDR3 sequence is 15 residues long. The CDR3 loop is CATSDQGSGANVLTF. The DNA for the CDR3 is TGTGCCACCAGTGATCAGGGGTCTGGGGCCAACGTCCTGACTTTC.

The chain links TRBV2 to TRBJ2-5; D is uncertain. CDR1 is SNHLY and CDR2 is FYNNEI in the germline V gene. The CDR3 length is 13 residues. The V end was cut by 4 bases, the J end by 0 bases, with 6 bases between. The CDR3 DNA reads as TGTGCCAGCAGTGCAGCGTACCAAGAGACCCAGTACTTC. Protein product: CASSAAYQETQYF.

This chain joins TRBV5-1 and TRBJ2-5, with 7 bases lining up with TRBD2. CDR1 SGHRS and CDR2 YFSETQ come from the germline V gene. This CDR3 comprises 17 residues. V shed 2 bases and J 4 bases; nucleotides not matched to a gene: 14. The CDR3 region has the DNA TGCGCCAGCAGCTTTGGGGGGGGAGGAGTTACCCCAGAGACCCAGTACTTC. Its protein product is CASSFGGGGVTPETQYF.

The chain uses TRBV5-4 and TRBJ1-2, with D possibly matching TRBD1 (6 bases). CDR1 is SGHNT and CDR2 is YYREEE in the germline V gene (reference sequence). Trimming stripped 4 bases from V and 2 bases from J, with 12 bases between. This CDR3 comprises 14 residues. CDR3 DNA: TGTGCCAGCAGCCGCTCTGGACAGAACTATGGCTACACCTTC. Residues: CASSRSGQNYGYTF.

The rearrangement uses TRBV4-2 and TRBJ1-4, with no clear D. This CDR3 comprises 15 residues. With 0 bases removed from V and 4 bases from J, the gap between germline ends came to 9 bases. The germline gives CDR1 LGHNA, CDR2 YNFKEQ. CDR3 sequence (DNA): TGTGCCAGCAGCCAAGATAGAGGGAGTAATGAAAAACTGTTTTTT. Residues: CASSQDRGSNEKLFF.

The chain couples TRBV7-2 to TRBJ2-7; D is perhaps TRBD2 (7 bases). This CDR3 spans 13 amino acids. The V gene lost 5 bases and the J gene lost 6 bases, with 14 bases spanning the gap. Germline CDR1 is SGHTA and CDR2 is FQGNSA. Here the CDR3 reads CASSLKGGLEQYF. DNA of the CDR3: TGTGCCAGCAGCCTTAAGGGGGGGCTCGAGCAGTACTTC.

V usage is TRBV6-5 and J usage is TRBJ1-1; TRBD1 is a possible D gene (6 bases). The CDR3 runs 14 residues. CDR1 is MNHEY, CDR2 SVGAGI, per germline. Trimming left V 6 bases short and J 4 bases short, with 15 bases between. Here the CDR3 reads CASRGGGRGTEAFF. Written as DNA, the CDR3 is TGTGCCAGCAGAGGGGGAGGGAGGGGCACTGAAGCTTTCTTT.

This chain uses TRBV4-1 with TRBJ1-2; 7 bases are shared with TRBD1. Germline CDR1 reads MGHRA; CDR2 reads YSYEKL. The CDR3 extends over 16 amino acids. With V trimmed by 3 bases and J by 3 bases, 10 bases remained unmatched. CDR3: CASSQLISTGYYGYTF. The CDR3 DNA reads TGCGCCAGCAGCCAGCTAATCTCGACAGGGTACTATGGCTACACCTTC.

V gene TRBV19 combines with J gene TRBJ2-5; 14 positions agree with TRBD2. CDR1 LNHDA and CDR2 SQIVND come from the germline V gene (reference sequence). The CDR3 is 17 residues long. Trimming cost V 5 bases and J 3 bases; bases outside gene matches: 8. In DNA form, the CDR3 reads TGTGCCAGTAGTTCCTGGGGACTAGCGGGGGTAAAAGAGACCCAGTACTTC. It yields the protein CASSSWGLAGVKETQYF.

The chain employs TRBV29-1 and TRBJ1-1, with D possibly being TRBD1 (5 bases). V was trimmed by 6 bases and J by 4 bases, leaving 15 bases between them. The CDR3 is 13 residues long. Per germline, CDR1 SQVTM and CDR2 ANQGSEA. In DNA, the CDR3 is TGCAGCGTCGAGGGACCCGTGGGCACTGAAGCTTTCTTT. Amino acids: CSVEGPVGTEAFF.

The chain recombines TRBV12-3 or TRBV12-4 with TRBJ1-1; 9 bases align to TRBD1. J lost 10 bases, V lost 6 bases, and 6 bases had no gene match. This CDR3 spans 12 amino acids. CDR3: CASRDWDRAAFF. The CDR3 bases are TGTGCCAGCAGGGATTGGGACAGGGCAGCTTTCTTT.

The chain joins TRBV4-1 to TRBJ2-2; maybe TRBD1 (6 bases). Looked up from germline, CDR1 is MGHRA and CDR2 is YSYEKL. Trimming left V 4 bases short and J 1 base short, with 7 bases between. The CDR3 loop spans 14 amino acids. CDR3 loop: CASSLTGNTGELFF. DNA for the CDR3: TGCGCCAGCAGCCTGACAGGGAACACCGGGGAGCTGTTTTTT.